These 20 T cell receptor beta chains originate from one sample sequenced in a study of CD8+ T cells in alopecia areata. cDNA reverse transcribed from extracted RNA served as the sequencing template. Profiled with immunoSEQ multiplex PCR; TCRdb holds only in-frame clones, not every one. There are hundreds of thousands of clones in the sample; roughly 69% occur only once, and approximately 1.2% lies in the top ten. Here the sequenced sample was CD4+ T cells sorted from blood, taken at week 0. Every receptor here comes from a human donor with alopecia areata.

Comment on this clone: The same CDR3 also results from other DNA sequences found in this sample. The chain uses TRBV5-1 and TRBJ2-5, with D uncertain. This CDR3 contains 12 residues. Per germline, CDR1 SGHRS and CDR2 YFSETQ. Trimming left V 4 bases short and J 2 bases short, with 6 bases between. CDR3 bases: TGCGCCAGCAGCCGACAACAAGAGACCCAGTACTTC. Translating gives CASSRQQETQYF.

The rearrangement links TRBV29-1 to TRBJ1-1, with D unclear. V shed 7 bases and J shed 0 bases, with 12 bases lying between them. This CDR3 has 13 residues. Germline loops: CDR1 SQVTM, CDR2 ANQGSEA. CDR3 sequence reads: CSAPVSLNTEAFF. The DNA for the CDR3 is TGCAGCGCCCCAGTATCCCTGAACACTGAAGCTTTCTTT.

This clone was observed a handful of times. This chain joins TRBV6-5 and TRBJ1-6; D ambiguous. The CDR3 has 14 amino acids. V lost 2 bases and J lost 7, with 9 bases in between. Germline V CDR1 and CDR2: MNHEY, SVGAGI. CDR3 loop: CASSYARVNSPLHF. The CDR3 region has the DNA TGTGCCAGCAGTTACGCAAGGGTAAATTCACCCCTCCACTTT.

In this sample, this clone turned up a few times. This chain links TRBV30 with TRBJ1-2; D might be TRBD1 (5 bases). Trimming shortened V by 1 base and J by 4 bases, and 7 bases separated the two germline ends. Germline CDR1 GTSNPN, CDR2 SVGIG (reference sequence). CDR3 size: 12 residues. In nucleotides, the CDR3 is TGTGCCTGGAGTGACAGGCTCTATGGCTACACCTTC. Encoded protein: CAWSDRLYGYTF.

The chain links TRBV7-8 to TRBJ1-5; D remains ambiguous. CDR1 SGHVS and CDR2 FQNEAQ come from the germline V gene. The CDR3 loop spans 15 amino acids. V was trimmed by 3 bases and J by 0 bases, leaving 9 bases between them. As DNA, the CDR3 is TGTGCCAGCAGCTTCAGACCGATTAGCAATCAGCCCCAGCATTTT. Translation: CASSFRPISNQPQHF.

The chain recombines TRBV29-1 with TRBJ2-2, with a tentative D call TRBD2 (5 bases). CDR3 length equals 13 residues. V was trimmed by 5 bases and J by 5 bases, leaving 12 bases between them. Germline assignment: CDR1 SQVTM and CDR2 ANQGSEA. The CDR3 sequence is CSVRRGGTGELFF. The CDR3 region has the DNA TGCAGCGTTAGACGGGGTGGGACCGGGGAGCTGTTTTTT.

This clone has a handful of counts. The chain employs TRBV29-1 and TRBJ1-1, with a possible D match to TRBD1 (5 bases). Germline V gene sequence: CDR1 SQVTM, CDR2 ANQGSEA. V shed 5 bases and J shed 0 bases, with 10 bases lying between them. The CDR3 consists of 13 residues. The CDR3 bases are TGCAGCGTTCCCGGGACGGTGAACACTGAAGCTTTCTTT. Translated: CSVPGTVNTEAFF.

The chain is built from TRBV6-5 and TRBJ2-1, with a possible D match to TRBD1 (6 bases). The CDR3 has 16 residues. The germline CDR1 and CDR2 sequences are MNHEY and SVGAGI. Trimming cost V 0 bases and J 5 bases, with 14 bases left between them. The CDR3 protein is CASSYSAGAPNNEQFF. The DNA of the CDR3 is TGTGCCAGCAGTTACTCGGCAGGGGCCCCGAACAATGAGCAGTTCTTC.

This sequence joins TRBV7-3 and TRBJ2-5; D call uncertain. Trimming shortened V by 2 bases and J by 7 bases, and 11 bases separated the two germline ends. CDR1 SGHTA and CDR2 FQGTGA come from the germline V gene. CDR3 length: 13 residues. DNA for the CDR3: TGTGCCAGCAGCTTAGTGCCCTTGGGGACCCAGTACTTC. This codes for CASSLVPLGTQYF.

The genes are TRBV7-3 and TRBJ2-5; D remains ambiguous. This CDR3 has 14 residues. The V end was cut by 1 base, the J end by 4 bases, with 10 bases between. Germline CDR1 SGHTA, CDR2 FQGTGA. CDR3 in DNA: TGTGCCAGCAGCTTAATAGGTCAGGCAGAGACCCAGTACTTC. Its translation: CASSLIGQAETQYF. Supplemented by reference TRBV7-3 and TRBJ2-5, the full variable domain reads GAGVSQTPSNKVTEKGKYVELRCDPISGHTALYWYRQSLGQGPEFLIYFQGTGAADDSGLPNDRFFAVRPEGSVSTLKIQRTERGDSAVYLCASSLIGQAETQYFGPGTRLLVL.

The chain's CDR3 is CASSARDRVSGANVLTF. The CDR3 DNA reads TGTGCCAGCAGTGCCCGGGACAGGGTGTCTGGGGCCAACGTCCTGACTTTC. The V call is TRBV25-1, the J call TRBJ2-6; 9 bases line up with TRBD1. The CDR3 consists of 17 residues. J was trimmed by 1 base and V by 4 bases; bases with no gene match: 5. Per germline, CDR1 MGHDK and CDR2 SYGVNS.

V and J are TRBV4-3 and TRBJ2-3; a weak D match, TRBD1 (6 bases). Germline lookup yields CDR1 LGHNA and CDR2 YSLEER. The CDR3 sequence is 15 residues long. V lost 2 bases to trimming and J lost 7 bases, with 16 bases between them. The CDR3 DNA sequence: TGCGCCAGCAGCCAATCCGGGACACCTAAACATACGCAGTATTTT. Translation: CASSQSGTPKHTQYF.

In this sample, this clone turned up a few times. The chain couples TRBV2 to TRBJ1-6; D gene unclear. The V gene lost 4 bases and the J gene lost 7 bases, with 11 bases spanning the gap. Germline V gene sequence: CDR1 SNHLY, CDR2 FYNNEI. This CDR3 spans 14 amino acids. CDR3 DNA sequence: TGTGCCAGCAGTGTTGGGGTAAACAATTCACCCCTCCACTTT. Translated, it gives CASSVGVNNSPLHF.

This clone has only a few counts. The rearrangement joins TRBV5-1 to TRBJ1-4; no firm D call. CDR1 SGHRS and CDR2 YFSETQ come from the germline V gene. The CDR3 has 15 amino acids. The ends were cut back, 0 bases at V and 4 bases at J, with 10 bases in the middle. The CDR3 region has the DNA TGCGCCAGCAGCTTGGGTGCCCAGGATAATGAAAAACTGTTTTTT. Its protein product is CASSLGAQDNEKLFF.

V is TRBV29-1 and J is TRBJ1-1; 7 nucleotides match TRBD1. Germline CDR1 is SQVTM and CDR2 is ANQGSEA. V dropped 5 bases and J dropped 5; count of bases not matched to a gene: 8. The CDR3 runs to 13 residues. The CDR3 protein is CSVHRGRGTEAFF. The CDR3 nucleotides read TGCAGCGTTCACAGGGGAAGGGGGACTGAAGCTTTCTTT.

The genes are TRBV7-8 and TRBJ1-5, with D possibly TRBD1 on 5 matching bases. V was pared by 3 bases and J by 6 bases, with 9 bases between. CDR3 length: 13 residues. Germline assignment: CDR1 SGHVS and CDR2 FQNEAQ. CDR3 nucleotide sequence: TGTGCCAGCAGCTTTACAGGTACTCAGCCCCAGCATTTT. It translates to CASSFTGTQPQHF.

The table lists this clone with a few counts. V usage is TRBV7-3 and J usage is TRBJ2-3, with unresolved D. V lost 4 bases, J lost 4 bases, and 6 bases lay in between. CDR1 and CDR2 from the germline V gene are SGHTA and FQGTGA. CDR3 length: 12 amino acids. CDR3 region: CASSSLADTQYF. CDR3 nucleotides: TGTGCCAGCAGCTCTTTGGCAGATACGCAGTATTTT.

The V gene is TRBV20-1, the J gene TRBJ2-5; D gene uncertain. The CDR3 contains 11 residues. The V end lost 6 bases, the J end lost 5 bases, and 10 bases lay between the germline ends. Germline V gene lookup returns CDR1 DFQATT and CDR2 SNEGSKA (reference sequence). CDR3 protein: CSAPESETQYF. The CDR3 nucleotides read TGCAGTGCCCCGGAGTCCGAGACCCAGTACTTC.

This sequence joins TRBV11-2 and TRBJ1-1, with D hard to call. Deletions cut 0 bases from V and 11 bases from J, with 13 bases between. Germline lookup yields CDR1 SGHAT and CDR2 FQNNGV. The CDR3 spans 13 residues. The CDR3 nucleotides are TGTGCCAGCAGCTTAGAGTACAACCTTGGGGCTTTCTTT. This encodes CASSLEYNLGAFF.

CDR3 sequence reads: CASSAWDRGRETQYF. CDR3 nucleotides: TGTGCCAGCAGCGCCTGGGACAGGGGGCGGGAGACCCAGTACTTC. The rearrangement joins TRBV9 to TRBJ2-5; 12 positions match TRBD1. The CDR3 extends over 15 amino acids. Germline loops: CDR1 SGDLS, CDR2 YYNGEE. Germline trimming cut 3 bases from V and 5 bases from J; bases unmatched to any gene: 5. Filled out from reference TRBV9 and TRBJ2-5, the complete variable domain reads DSGVTQTPKHLITATGQRVTLRCSPRSGDLSVYWYQQSLDQGLQFLIQYYNGEERAKGNILERFSAQQFPDLHSELNLSSLELGDSALYFCASSAWDRGRETQYFGPGTRLLVL.